This TCR beta chain was sequenced for a study of beta chain features in type 1 diabetes. The CDR3 is 14 residues long. The germline V gene has CDR1 SGHNT and CDR2 YENEEA. Trimming took 4 bases from V and 4 from J; bases not matched to a gene: 6. This clone was observed a few times. No antigen is known for it. The entirety of the isolated RNA underwent reverse transcription, so expressed TCRB transcripts were sequenced. Mean read depth for naive, central memory and regulatory T cell samples was approximately 3.57 million reads. Sequencing used immunoSEQ multiplex PCR; TCRdb keeps in-frame clones, though not all of them. This table holds approximately 170,000 clones, roughly 9.1% found once. Study results and limitations: Short templates might get an advantage during PCR, and this would be equal in patients and controls.

The chain combines TRBV11-3 with TRBJ1-1, with 7 bases that match TRBD1. Sequencing used central memory CD4+ T cells from blood. The sequence derives from a woman aged 18-30 years in good health. In DNA, the CDR3 is TGTGCCAGCAGCTCACTGGGGGACAGCACTGAAGCTTTCTTT. This codes for CASSSLGDSTEAFF.